A single sample gave rise to the 14 T cell receptor beta chains below, sequenced in a study of blood T cell repertoires in COVID-19. Profiled with immunoSEQ multiplex PCR; TCRdb holds only in-frame clones, not every one. The sample holds about 47,000 clones; approximately 80% are singletons and the top ten take 8.8%. Sequencing was carried out using peripheral blood. The receptors derive from a man between 60 and 70 years old with acute or convalescent COVID-19.

The CDR3 loop reads CASRTGGVPHQPQHF. For the CDR3, the DNA is TGTGCCAGCAGAACAGGGGGCGTCCCCCACCAGCCCCAGCATTTT. The J gene is TRBJ1-5, the V gene TRBV2, with 9 bases aligning to TRBD1. V trimming: 6 bases; J trimming: 7 bases; junction bases outside the gene matches: 10. Germline V CDR1 and CDR2: SNHLY, FYNNEI. The CDR3 has 15 amino acids.

This clone was observed a single time. The V gene is TRBV6-1, the J gene TRBJ2-7, with 7 nucleotides matching TRBD1. V trimming: 1 base; J trimming: 7 bases; junction bases outside the gene matches: 16. Germline loops: CDR1 MNHNS, CDR2 SASEGT. The CDR3 has 17 amino acids. CDR3 residues: CASSEDSFDRVVREQYF. In nucleotides, the CDR3 is TGTGCCAGCAGTGAAGACTCTTTCGACAGGGTGGTGAGGGAGCAGTACTTC.

Of note for this clone: The junction departs from the called germline gene at one end, perhaps through a read error. The V call is TRBV2, the J call TRBJ2-7, with D possibly being TRBD2 (6 bases). Germline CDR1 SNHLY, CDR2 FYNNEI. CDR3 size: 12 residues. The CDR3 protein is CASSYGGEGRWF. The CDR3 DNA reads TGTGCCAGCAGTTATGGGGGAGAAGGGAGGTGGTTC.

The chain recombines TRBV6-5 with TRBJ1-3; TRBD1 might be the D (5 bases). CDR3 length: 16 residues. Germline CDR1 is MNHEY and CDR2 is SVGAGI. V was clipped by 0 bases and J by 0 bases, with 9 bases between them. CDR3 loop: CASSYSQGFSGNTIYF. The CDR3 DNA reads TGTGCCAGCAGTTACTCCCAGGGTTTCTCTGGAAACACCATATATTTT.

The V gene is TRBV12-3 or TRBV12-4, the J gene TRBJ1-1; 10 bases match TRBD1. This CDR3 has 12 amino acids. After removal of 6 bases from V and 7 bases from J, the junction contained 2 bases not matched to a gene. The CDR3 DNA reads as TGTGCCAGCAGCCGGGACAGGGGTGAAGCTTTCTTT. Residues: CASSRDRGEAFF.

V and J are TRBV6-1 and TRBJ1-2; perhaps TRBD1 as D (6 bases). Germline values: CDR1 MNHNS, CDR2 SASEGT. Trimming took off 2 bases at V and 4 bases at J, with 17 bases between the two ends. This CDR3 is 16 amino acids long. In DNA, the CDR3 is TGTGCCAGCAGTGAATTGGGAGGGCGGGGGGCCTATGGCTACACCTTC. As protein: CASSELGGRGAYGYTF.

This clone was observed once. The chain recombines TRBV12-3 or TRBV12-4 with TRBJ2-3; no clear D. V was shortened by 1 base and J by 6 bases, with 8 bases between the two germline ends. This CDR3 comprises 13 residues. The DNA for the CDR3 is TGTGCCAGCAGTTTAGTTAGTCTTGATACGCAGTATTTT. Its protein product is CASSLVSLDTQYF.

The chain links TRBV2 to TRBJ1-3; TRBD1 matches at 7 bases. The germline CDR1 and CDR2 sequences are SNHLY and FYNNEI. The CDR3 consists of 15 residues. V shed 7 bases, J shed 0 bases, and the junction held 6 bases outside the gene matches. This CDR3 is CASTTGDLSGNTIYF. The CDR3 bases are TGTGCCAGCACCACAGGGGACCTCTCTGGAAACACCATATATTTT.

This clone was observed once. The chain is built from TRBV30 and TRBJ1-5, with D perhaps matching TRBD1 (5 bases). CDR1 is GTSNPN and CDR2 is SVGIG in the germline V gene (reference sequence). Trimming pared 1 base from V and 7 bases from J, leaving 8 bases between. The CDR3 covers 12 residues. The CDR3 region is CAWSGGDQPQHF. The CDR3 region has the DNA TGTGCCTGGAGTGGGGGGGACCAGCCCCAGCATTTT.

This clone appeared a few times. The rearrangement uses TRBV12-3 or TRBV12-4 and TRBJ1-4, with D possibly TRBD1 on 6 matching bases. The CDR3 runs to 13 residues. The V end lost 8 bases, the J end lost 2 bases, and 9 bases lay between the germline ends. For the CDR3, the DNA is TGTGCCAGCTCTGGACAGACTAATGAAAAACTGTTTTTT. It codes for CASSGQTNEKLFF.

The chain joins TRBV6-5 to TRBJ2-5; perhaps TRBD2 as D (6 bases). V was cut by 9 bases and J by 5 bases, with 19 bases left in between. The CDR3 is 14 amino acids. Looked up from germline, CDR1 is MNHEY and CDR2 is SVGAGI. Here the CDR3 DNA reads TGTGCCAGTGAGGAACCACGGGGGTGGGAGACCCAGTACTTC. Protein product: CASEEPRGWETQYF.

The chain is built from TRBV24-1 and TRBJ2-3; TRBD1 matches at 8 bases. CDR3 length: 15 residues. With 5 bases clipped from V and 4 bases from J, the junction kept 7 bases outside the gene matches. Germline V gives CDR1 KGHDR, CDR2 SFDVKD. CDR3 loop: CATSARTGRADTQYF. The DNA for the CDR3 is TGTGCCACCAGTGCCCGGACAGGGCGGGCAGATACGCAGTATTTT.

The V and J genes are TRBV5-4 and TRBJ2-2, with 9 bases matching TRBD1. CDR3 length: 15 amino acids. V trimming: 3 bases; J trimming: 4 bases; junction bases outside the gene matches: 4. Germline V gene sequence: CDR1 SGHNT, CDR2 YYREEE (reference sequence). CDR3 sequence reads: CASSWGQGATGELFF. CDR3 DNA: TGTGCCAGCAGCTGGGGACAGGGTGCCACCGGGGAGCTGTTTTTT.

This chain joins TRBV4-1 and TRBJ1-1; D perhaps matches TRBD1 (6 bases). V lost 4 bases and J 5 bases, leaving 17 bases between the germline ends. CDR3 size: 15 residues. CDR1 is MGHRA, CDR2 YSYEKL, per germline. The CDR3 DNA follows: TGCGCCAGCAGCCGCGGGGGGCTGCGGGGGACTGAAGCTTTCTTT. Amino acid sequence: CASSRGGLRGTEAFF.